This T cell receptor (beta chain) was identified during a study of identifying expanded T cells in peripheral blood. Healthy donors had no documented immune events, such as infections, while sampled. Germline lookup yields CDR1 ENHRY and CDR2 SYGVKD. The CDR3 contains 14 residues. V lost 6 bases to trimming and J lost 3 bases, with 15 bases between them. Assay: immunoSEQ multiplex PCR; the TCRdb copy retains only in-frame clones and omits some. The sample records fewer than 110,000 clones, roughly nine tenths being singletons. Material for sequencing was blood. The chain joins TRBV10-3 to TRBJ2-7; D is unclear. The receptor's source is a person between 18 and 69 years old in good health. CDR3 sequence: CAISAVGANYEQYF. The CDR3 coding sequence is TGTGCCATCAGCGCCGTAGGAGCGAACTACGAGCAGTACTTC.